Following are 30 T cell receptor beta chains from one sample sequenced in a study of blood T cell repertoires in COVID-19. The protocol was immunoSEQ multiplex PCR, while the TCRdb copy is restricted to in-frame clones and leaves out a portion. This sample has approximately 360,000 clones, with around 83% found just once. Sequenced input: PBMCs or T cells enriched from blood (not recorded which). The receptors come from a woman aged 45-65 years who had recovered from COVID-19.

V and J are TRBV6-1 and TRBJ1-5; 7 bases fit TRBD1. With V trimmed by 3 bases and J by 6 bases, 2 bases remained unmatched. The CDR3 is 13 residues long. Looked up from germline, CDR1 is MNHNS and CDR2 is SASEGT. The CDR3 is CASSDRQGQPQHF. The CDR3 DNA sequence: TGTGCCAGCAGTGACCGACAGGGTCAGCCCCAGCATTTT.

V and J are TRBV5-6 and TRBJ1-3, with D perhaps matching TRBD1 (5 bases). Trimming left V 3 bases short and J 3 bases short, with 16 bases between. The length of the CDR3 is 16 residues. Germline-derived CDR1 and CDR2 are SGHDT and YYEEEE. CDR3 residues: CASSSPAGGGGNTIYF. The CDR3 DNA follows: TGTGCCAGCAGCTCCCCGGCGGGCGGGGGTGGAAACACCATATATTTT.

The rearrangement joins TRBV28 to TRBJ2-7; TRBD2 is a possible D gene (5 bases). CDR1 is MDHEN, CDR2 SYDVKM, per germline. V shed 10 bases and J shed 2 bases, with 15 bases lying between them. The CDR3 has 13 amino acids. CDR3 sequence reads: CATHMSGAYEQYF. As DNA, the CDR3 is TGTGCCACCCACATGAGCGGAGCCTACGAGCAGTACTTC. Full variable domain (missing parts from reference TRBV28 and TRBJ2-7): DVKVTQSSRYLVKRTGEKVFLECVQDMDHENMFWYRQDPGLGLRLIYFSYDVKMKEKGDIPEGYSVSREKKERFSLILESASTNQTSMYLCATHMSGAYEQYFGPGTRLTVT.

J is TRBJ2-7 and V is TRBV30, with 11 bases that match TRBD2. Germline loops: CDR1 GTSNPN, CDR2 SVGIG (reference sequence). Losses at the gene ends were 0 bases for V and 2 bases for J; bases not matched to a gene: 12. This CDR3 spans 18 amino acids. The CDR3 spells CAWSVGLAGGRGAYEQYF. The DNA for the CDR3 is TGTGCCTGGAGTGTAGGGCTAGCGGGAGGAAGGGGGGCCTACGAGCAGTACTTC.

The chain employs TRBV25-1 and TRBJ1-1; D remains unclear. V was cut by 6 bases and J by 4 bases, with 15 bases left in between. The CDR3 length is 14 residues. Per the germline V gene, CDR1 is MGHDK and CDR2 is SYGVNS. The CDR3 sequence: CASSSLPGLTEAFF. The DNA for the CDR3 is TGTGCCAGCAGCTCCCTCCCCGGTCTCACTGAAGCTTTCTTT.

This clone has just a few counts. The chain carries TRBV4-1 and TRBJ1-2; 9 bases map to TRBD1. This CDR3 is built from 16 residues. J gave up 6 bases and V 2 bases, and 10 bases lay outside the gene matches. The V gene's germline CDR1 is MGHRA and CDR2 YSYEKL. CDR3 DNA: TGCGCCAGCAGCCAACTACGGGACAGGGTAGAGGATGGCTACACCTTC. It codes for CASSQLRDRVEDGYTF.

The chain links TRBV29-1 to TRBJ1-1, with 7 positions matching TRBD1. The CDR3 has 13 residues. Trimming cost V 8 bases and J 3 bases; bases outside gene matches: 9. In germline, CDR1 is SQVTM, CDR2 ANQGSEA. CDR3 sequence (DNA): TGCAGCTCGACGGGACAGACCGACACTGAAGCTTTCTTT. Translated: CSSTGQTDTEAFF. The full variable domain, its missing parts supplied by reference TRBV29-1 and TRBJ1-1, is SAVISQKPSRDICQRGTSLTIQCQVDSQVTMMFWYRQQPGQSLTLIATANQGSEATYESGFVIDKFPISRPNLTFSTLTVSNMSPEDSSIYLCSSTGQTDTEAFFGQGTRLTVV.

This clone showed up just once. The chain joins TRBV5-3 to TRBJ1-2; maybe TRBD1 (6 bases). TRBV5-3 is sorted into the ORF group, with uncertain function. The germline V and J ends were trimmed by 6 bases and 7 bases, with 16 bases remaining between them. This CDR3 has 13 amino acids. In nucleotides, the CDR3 is TGTGCCAGAAAGAAACAGGGTGTGTGTGGCTACACCTTC. This translates into CARKKQGVCGYTF.

The V call is TRBV5-6, the J call TRBJ1-2, with TRBD1 matching 9 bases. CDR1 is SGHDT, CDR2 YYEEEE, per germline. This CDR3 region has 13 residues. With V trimmed by 3 bases and J by 8 bases, 5 bases remained unmatched. The CDR3, as DNA: TGTGCCAGCAGCTCGACAGGGGGACCAGGCTACACCTTC. This gives the protein CASSSTGGPGYTF.

The CDR3 DNA is TGTGCCAGCAGTTCCAACCGGGGGGGAGCTCGGCTAGCTTTCCCCAATGAGCAGTTCTTC. Amino acid sequence: CASSSNRGGARLAFPNEQFF. V is TRBV27 and J is TRBJ2-1; 8 bases agree with TRBD2. The V segment lost 4 bases and the J segment 6 bases; nucleotides outside the gene matches: 23. This CDR3 is built from 20 residues. Germline CDR1 is MNHEY and CDR2 is SMNVEV (reference sequence).

The chain couples TRBV5-5 to TRBJ1-6, with D perhaps matching TRBD1 (5 bases). The CDR3 has 16 residues. CDR1 and CDR2 (germline): SGHKS, YYEKEE (reference sequence). The ends were cut back, 2 bases at V and 4 bases at J, with 13 bases in the middle. The CDR3 reads CASSFYTGGYNSPLHF. In DNA form, the CDR3 reads TGTGCCAGCAGCTTCTACACAGGAGGGTATAATTCACCCCTCCACTTT.

The chain employs TRBV14 and TRBJ2-7; the D gene is possibly TRBD1 (5 bases). Germline CDR1 reads SGHDN; CDR2 reads FVKESK. This CDR3 comprises 14 residues. V gave up 1 base and J gave up 6 bases, with 13 bases separating them. For the CDR3, the DNA is TGTGCCAGCAGCCAAGTTTTGGGGCCGGGCGAGCAGTACTTC. The encoded protein is CASSQVLGPGEQYF.

The rearrangement joins TRBV19 to TRBJ2-5, with TRBD1 identical over 9 bases. V lost 5 bases and J lost 5; bases outside the gene matches: 6. CDR1 is LNHDA and CDR2 is SQIVND in the germline V gene (reference sequence). This CDR3 spans 14 amino acids. DNA for the CDR3: TGTGCCAGTAGTCCAGGAGGGACAGGGGAGACCCAGTACTTC. Protein product: CASSPGGTGETQYF. Full variable domain (remainder filled in from reference TRBV19 and TRBJ2-5): DGGITQSPKYLFRKEGQNVTLSCEQNLNHDAMYWYRQDPGQGLRLIYYSQIVNDFQKGDIAEGYSVSREKKESFPLTVTSAQKNPTAFYLCASSPGGTGETQYFGPGTRLLVL.

The chain uses TRBV19 and TRBJ2-2; 9 nucleotides align to TRBD2. CDR1 LNHDA and CDR2 SQIVND come from the germline V gene (reference sequence). This CDR3 is 17 amino acids long. The V and J ends lost 8 bases and 5 bases, in that order; junction bases with no gene match: 15. Here the CDR3 reads CASFGRWEAGGTGELFF. CDR3 nucleotides: TGTGCCAGTTTCGGGCGCTGGGAGGCGGGGGGGACCGGGGAGCTGTTTTTT.

This clone showed up just a few times. The rearrangement links TRBV27 to TRBJ2-5, with D perhaps matching TRBD1 (6 bases). Germline V gives CDR1 MNHEY, CDR2 SMNVEV (reference sequence). Between the trimmed V and J ends, which lost 6 bases and 3 bases, there was a span of 14 bases. The CDR3 is 14 amino acids. The CDR3 DNA is TGTGCCAGCAGGTTCCAGGGGTCTAAAGAGACCCAGTACTTC. It translates to CASRFQGSKETQYF.

This chain joins TRBV7-2 and TRBJ2-5; TRBD2 aligns across 10 bases. The CDR3 is 16 amino acids. Germline CDR1 and CDR2: SGHTA and FQGNSA. The ends lost 1 base at V and 6 bases at J; junction bases unmatched: 8. In DNA form, the CDR3 reads TGTGCCAGCAGCTTAGTTCTCCTAGCGGGAGAACAGACCCAGTACTTC. It codes for CASSLVLLAGEQTQYF.

The chain is built from TRBV12-3 or TRBV12-4 and TRBJ1-2; no definite D call. V lost 5 bases and J lost 2, with 9 bases in between. The CDR3 consists of 13 residues. CDR3 sequence (DNA): TGTGCCAGCAGTCCCACTTCCAACTATGGCTACACCTTC. Translating gives CASSPTSNYGYTF.

The chain is built from TRBV6-2 or TRBV6-3 and TRBJ1-2; no firm D call. Germline V gene lookup returns CDR1 MNHEY and CDR2 SVGEGT. Trimming shortened V by 6 bases and J by 8 bases, and 13 bases separated the two germline ends. The CDR3 is made up of 12 amino acids. CDR3 DNA: TGTGCCAGCAGCCCGGACCGCGGGGGCTACACCTTC. Its translation: CASSPDRGGYTF.

The sample holds a few counts of this clone. The chain links TRBV5-1 to TRBJ1-4; TRBD1 agrees at 7 bases. Per germline, CDR1 SGHRS and CDR2 YFSETQ. V dropped 5 bases and J dropped 8; count of bases not matched to a gene: 9. The CDR3 contains 14 residues. CDR3 sequence (DNA): TGCGCCAGCAGGGATTCGGACAGGACAGAAAAACTGTTTTTT. Protein product: CASRDSDRTEKLFF.

The chain is built from TRBV10-1 and TRBJ1-5; 8 positions agree with TRBD1. Trimming removed 10 bases from V and 2 bases from J; junction bases left unmatched: 19. This CDR3 comprises 18 residues. Germline V gene lookup returns CDR1 WNHNN and CDR2 SYGVQD (reference sequence). CDR3 sequence: CAIQPGDRKNQGNQPQHF. Written as DNA, the CDR3 is TGCGCCATCCAACCAGGGGACAGGAAGAATCAGGGCAATCAGCCCCAGCATTTT.

The chain is built from TRBV27 and TRBJ2-2; tentatively, D is TRBD1 (6 bases). The CDR3 sequence is 17 residues long. Trimming cost V 4 bases and J 0 bases, with 15 bases left between them. Germline assignment: CDR1 MNHEY and CDR2 SMNVEV (reference sequence). The CDR3 is CASSYFSGTTNTGELFF. Here the CDR3 DNA reads TGTGCCAGCAGTTACTTCTCCGGGACAACGAACACCGGGGAGCTGTTTTTT.

V is TRBV7-9 and J is TRBJ2-5; 15 bases are shared with TRBD2. The CDR3 length is 17 residues. The J segment lost 5 bases and the V segment lost 7 bases, leaving 11 bases of the junction unmatched. CDR1 and CDR2 (germline): SEHNR, FQNEAQ (reference sequence). The CDR3 sequence is CASTKVVGLAGGETQYF. Written as DNA, the CDR3 is TGTGCCAGCACTAAAGTGGTCGGACTAGCGGGAGGGGAGACCCAGTACTTC.

The chain couples TRBV6-1 to TRBJ1-5; D not certain. Trimming took 2 bases from V and 10 from J, leaving 12 bases between them. The CDR3 contains 13 residues. Germline V gene sequence: CDR1 MNHNS, CDR2 SASEGT. The CDR3 region has the DNA TGTGCCAGCAGTGAAACTCTCGTGGGCCCCCAGCATTTT. Encoded protein: CASSETLVGPQHF.

This rearrangement joins TRBV11-3 to TRBJ2-1; TRBD1 matches 9 bases. Trimming at V came to 3 bases and at J to 8 bases, leaving 8 bases not matched to a gene. The CDR3 has 15 amino acids. The germline gives CDR1 SGHNT, CDR2 YENEEA. CDR3 nucleotide sequence: TGTGCCAGCAGCTTCGGGACAGGGTCTTCAGATGAGCAGTTCTTC. Its translation is CASSFGTGSSDEQFF.

The chain recombines TRBV15 with TRBJ1-2, with 7 nucleotides matching TRBD1. The junction had 12 bases not matched to a gene; V was cut back by 3 bases and J by 8 bases. CDR1 is LNHNV, CDR2 YYDKDF, per germline (reference sequence). CDR3 length: 15 residues. In DNA, the CDR3 is TGTGCCACCAGCAGCGGGACAGCCCCCTTTGGCGGCTACACCTTC. This codes for CATSSGTAPFGGYTF.

The V call is TRBV16, the J call TRBJ1-1; a possible D gene is TRBD1 (5 bases). The CDR3 has 13 amino acids. The V end lost 3 bases, the J end lost 4 bases, and 9 bases lay between the germline ends. Germline V gene data show CDR1 as KGHSY and CDR2 as FQNENV. Here the CDR3 DNA reads TGTGCCAGCAGCCAGGTGGGGGGCACTGAAGCTTTCTTT. Translated, it gives CASSQVGGTEAFF.

This clone was counted a few times. The chain's CDR3 is CASSLPGSPLHF. Here the CDR3 DNA reads TGTGCCAGCAGTTTACCGGGGTCACCCCTCCACTTT. This rearrangement joins TRBV28 to TRBJ1-6; D is ambiguous. From germline, CDR1 is MDHEN and CDR2 SYDVKM. V lost 2 bases to trimming and J lost 10 bases, with 6 bases between them. The CDR3 runs 12 residues.

The chain employs TRBV19 and TRBJ2-7; D remains ambiguous. Trimming removed 2 bases at V and 1 base at J, with 9 bases between. CDR1 LNHDA and CDR2 SQIVND come from the germline V gene (reference sequence). There are 14 residues in the CDR3. CDR3 amino acids: CASSISPGSYEQYF. The CDR3 coding sequence is TGTGCCAGTAGTATATCACCCGGGTCCTACGAGCAGTACTTC.

The chain employs TRBV7-2 and TRBJ2-1; the D is unclear. Germline V gives CDR1 SGHTA, CDR2 FQGNSA. V was pared by 0 bases and J by 6 bases, with 3 bases between. The CDR3 is 12 amino acids. CDR3 nucleotide sequence: TGTGCCAGCAGCTTAGCCCGCAATGAGCAGTTCTTC. Protein product: CASSLARNEQFF.

The chain combines TRBV7-3 with TRBJ2-7, with 9 bases lining up with TRBD2. The CDR3 contains 16 residues. Germline lookup yields CDR1 SGHTA and CDR2 FQGTGA. V was clipped by 1 base and J by 7 bases; unmatched bases: 11. CDR3 nucleotide sequence: TGTGCCAGCAGCTTAAACGGGCTAGCGGGGCGCGAGGAGCAGTACTTC. Translation: CASSLNGLAGREEQYF.